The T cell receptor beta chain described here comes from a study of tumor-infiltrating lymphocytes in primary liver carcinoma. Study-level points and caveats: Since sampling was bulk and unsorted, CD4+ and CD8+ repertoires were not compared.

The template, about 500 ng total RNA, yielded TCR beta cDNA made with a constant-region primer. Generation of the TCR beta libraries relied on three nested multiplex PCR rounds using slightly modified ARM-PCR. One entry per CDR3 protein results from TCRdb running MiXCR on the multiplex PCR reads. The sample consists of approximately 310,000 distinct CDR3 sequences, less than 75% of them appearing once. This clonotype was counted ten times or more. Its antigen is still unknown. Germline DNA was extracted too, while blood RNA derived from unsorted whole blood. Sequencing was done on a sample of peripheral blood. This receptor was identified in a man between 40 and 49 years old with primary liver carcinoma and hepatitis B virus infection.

CDR3 DNA: TGCGCCAGCAGACCGACAGGGGGATACTATGGCTACACCTTC. Its translation: CASRPTGGYYGYTF. The chain joins TRBV4-3 to TRBJ1-2; TRBD1 aligns across 9 bases. V lost 6 bases to trimming and J lost 3 bases; unmatched junction nucleotides: 5. CDR1 is LGHNA, CDR2 YSLEER, per germline. The CDR3 runs 14 residues.